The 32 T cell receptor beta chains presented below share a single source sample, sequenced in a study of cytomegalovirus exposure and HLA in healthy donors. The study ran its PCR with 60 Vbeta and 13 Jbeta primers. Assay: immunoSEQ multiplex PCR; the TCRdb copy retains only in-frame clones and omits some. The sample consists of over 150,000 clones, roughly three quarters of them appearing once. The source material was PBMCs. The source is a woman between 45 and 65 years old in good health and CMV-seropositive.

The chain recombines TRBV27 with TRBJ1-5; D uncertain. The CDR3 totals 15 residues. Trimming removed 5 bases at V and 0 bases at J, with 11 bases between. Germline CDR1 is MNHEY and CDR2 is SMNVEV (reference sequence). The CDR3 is CASSPDMTSNQPQHF. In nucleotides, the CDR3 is TGTGCCAGCAGTCCCGACATGACTAGCAATCAGCCCCAGCATTTT.

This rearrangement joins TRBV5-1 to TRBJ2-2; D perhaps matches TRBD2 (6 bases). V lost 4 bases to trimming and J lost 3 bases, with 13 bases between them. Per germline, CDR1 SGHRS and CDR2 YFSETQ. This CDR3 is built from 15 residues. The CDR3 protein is CASSAGLIDTGELFF. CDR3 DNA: TGCGCCAGCAGCGCCGGACTAATAGACACCGGGGAGCTGTTTTTT.

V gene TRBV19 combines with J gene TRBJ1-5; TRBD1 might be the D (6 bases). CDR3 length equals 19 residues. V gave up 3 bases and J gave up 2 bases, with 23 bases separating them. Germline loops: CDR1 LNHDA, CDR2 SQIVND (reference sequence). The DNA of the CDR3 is TGTGCCAGTAGTATTATGTCTTTCACAGGGAGGGTTGGCAATCAGCCCCAGCATTTT. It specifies CASSIMSFTGRVGNQPQHF.

CDR3 in DNA: TGTGCCACCCGCCGGGACACATATGGCTACACCTTC. It yields the protein CATRRDTYGYTF. The chain links TRBV19 to TRBJ1-2; a weak D match, TRBD1 (6 bases). The ends were cut back, 10 bases at V and 5 bases at J, with 14 bases in the middle. CDR1 and CDR2 from the germline V gene are LNHDA and SQIVND (reference sequence). This CDR3 region has 12 residues.

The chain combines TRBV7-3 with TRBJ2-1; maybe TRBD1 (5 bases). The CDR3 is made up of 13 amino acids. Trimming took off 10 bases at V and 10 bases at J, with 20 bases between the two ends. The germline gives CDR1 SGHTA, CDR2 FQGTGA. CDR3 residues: CAIPIKGRWEQFF. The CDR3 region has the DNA TGTGCCATACCGATCAAGGGGCGGTGGGAGCAGTTCTTC.

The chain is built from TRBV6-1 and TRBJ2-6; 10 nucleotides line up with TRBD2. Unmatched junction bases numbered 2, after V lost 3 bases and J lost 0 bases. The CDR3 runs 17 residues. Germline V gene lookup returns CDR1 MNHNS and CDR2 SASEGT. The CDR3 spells CASSDTSGVSGANVLTF. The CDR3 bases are TGTGCCAGCAGTGACACTAGCGGGGTCTCTGGGGCCAACGTCCTGACTTTC.

CDR3 residues: CAWSVGGARYGYTF. The CDR3, as DNA: TGTGCCTGGAGTGTAGGGGGGGCGCGCTATGGCTACACCTTC. This rearrangement joins TRBV30 to TRBJ1-2; D perhaps matches TRBD1 (6 bases). CDR1 and CDR2 from the germline V gene are GTSNPN and SVGIG (reference sequence). The germline V and J ends were trimmed by 0 bases and 4 bases, with 12 bases remaining between them. The CDR3 has 14 amino acids.

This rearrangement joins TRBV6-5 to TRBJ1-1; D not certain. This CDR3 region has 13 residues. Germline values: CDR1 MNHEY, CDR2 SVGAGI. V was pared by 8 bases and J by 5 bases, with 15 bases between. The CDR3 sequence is CASGSTGGTEAFF. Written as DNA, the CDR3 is TGTGCCAGCGGTAGTACGGGCGGGACTGAAGCTTTCTTT.

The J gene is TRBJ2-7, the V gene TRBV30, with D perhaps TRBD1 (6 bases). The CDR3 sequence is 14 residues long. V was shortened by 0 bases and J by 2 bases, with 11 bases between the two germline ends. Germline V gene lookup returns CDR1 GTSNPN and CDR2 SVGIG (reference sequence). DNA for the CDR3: TGTGCCTGGAGTGTAAGCAGGGGCCCCTACGAGCAGTACTTC. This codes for CAWSVSRGPYEQYF.

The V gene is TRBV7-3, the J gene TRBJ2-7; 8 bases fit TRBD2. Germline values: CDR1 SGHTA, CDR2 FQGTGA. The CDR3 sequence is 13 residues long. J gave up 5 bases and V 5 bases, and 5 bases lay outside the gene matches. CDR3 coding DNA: TGTGCCAGCAGCCGGGAGGGTGGAGACGAGCAGTACTTC. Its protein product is CASSREGGDEQYF. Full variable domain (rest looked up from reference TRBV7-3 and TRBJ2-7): GAGVSQTPSNKVTEKGKYVELRCDPISGHTALYWYRQSLGQGPEFLIYFQGTGAADDSGLPNDRFFAVRPEGSVSTLKIQRTERGDSAVYLCASSREGGDEQYFGPGTRLTVT.

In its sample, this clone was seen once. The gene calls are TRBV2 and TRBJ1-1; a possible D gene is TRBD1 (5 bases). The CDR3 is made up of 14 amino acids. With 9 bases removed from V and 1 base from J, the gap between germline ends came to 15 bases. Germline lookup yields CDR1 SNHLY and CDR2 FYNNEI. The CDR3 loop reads CARPLKGENTEAFF. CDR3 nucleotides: TGTGCCAGACCCCTCAAAGGGGAGAACACTGAAGCTTTCTTT. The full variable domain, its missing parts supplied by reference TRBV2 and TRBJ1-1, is EPEVTQTPSHQVTQMGQEVILRCVPISNHLYFYWYRQILGQKVEFLVSFYNNEISEKSEIFDDQFSVERPDGSNFTLKIRSTKLEDSAMYFCARPLKGENTEAFFGQGTRLTVV.

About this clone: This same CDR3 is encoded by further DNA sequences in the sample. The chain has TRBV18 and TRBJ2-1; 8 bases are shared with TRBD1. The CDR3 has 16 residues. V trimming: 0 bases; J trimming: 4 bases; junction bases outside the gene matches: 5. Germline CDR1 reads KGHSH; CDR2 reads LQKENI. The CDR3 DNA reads TGTGCCAGCTCACCACCTAATAGACAGGGGTACAATGAGCAGTTCTTC. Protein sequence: CASSPPNRQGYNEQFF.

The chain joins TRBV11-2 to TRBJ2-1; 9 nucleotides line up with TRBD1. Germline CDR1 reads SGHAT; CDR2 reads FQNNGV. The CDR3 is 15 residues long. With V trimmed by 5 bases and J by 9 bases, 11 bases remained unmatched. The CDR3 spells CASSPRGGTGIEQFF. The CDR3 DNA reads TGTGCCAGCAGCCCCAGGGGCGGGACAGGGATTGAGCAGTTCTTC.

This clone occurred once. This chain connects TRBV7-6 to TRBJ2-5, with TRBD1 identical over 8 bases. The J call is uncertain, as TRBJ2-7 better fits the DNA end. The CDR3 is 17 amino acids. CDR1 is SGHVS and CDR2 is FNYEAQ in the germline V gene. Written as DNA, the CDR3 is TGTGCCAGCAGCTCCAAGGCGGGGACAGGAGGCAGGTACGAGCAGTACTTC. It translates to CASSSKAGTGGRYEQYF.

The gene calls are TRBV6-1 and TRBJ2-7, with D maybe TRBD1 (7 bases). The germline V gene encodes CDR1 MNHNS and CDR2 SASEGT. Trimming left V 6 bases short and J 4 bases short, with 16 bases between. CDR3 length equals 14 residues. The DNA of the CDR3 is TGTGCCAGCAGACGCGGGACAGCCGCATACGAGCAGTACTTC. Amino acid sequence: CASRRGTAAYEQYF.

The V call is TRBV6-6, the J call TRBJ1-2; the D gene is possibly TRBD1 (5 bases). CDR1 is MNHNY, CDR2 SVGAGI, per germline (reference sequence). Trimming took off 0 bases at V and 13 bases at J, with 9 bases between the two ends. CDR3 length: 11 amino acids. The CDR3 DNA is TGTGCCAGCAGTTACTCCGGGGGTGCCACCTTC. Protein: CASSYSGGATF.

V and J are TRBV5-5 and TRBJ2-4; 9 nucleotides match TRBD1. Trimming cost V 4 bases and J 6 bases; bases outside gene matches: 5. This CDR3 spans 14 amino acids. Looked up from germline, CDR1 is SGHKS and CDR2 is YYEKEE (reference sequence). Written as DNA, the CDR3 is TGTGCCAGCAGCCGGACAGGGGACGTAAACATTCAGTACTTC. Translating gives CASSRTGDVNIQYF.

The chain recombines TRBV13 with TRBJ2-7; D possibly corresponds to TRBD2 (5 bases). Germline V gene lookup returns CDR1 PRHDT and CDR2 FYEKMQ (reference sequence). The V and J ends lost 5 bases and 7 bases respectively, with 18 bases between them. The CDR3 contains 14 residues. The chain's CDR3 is CASSPREGPEEQYF. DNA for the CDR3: TGTGCCAGCAGCCCCCGGGAAGGACCTGAGGAGCAGTACTTC.

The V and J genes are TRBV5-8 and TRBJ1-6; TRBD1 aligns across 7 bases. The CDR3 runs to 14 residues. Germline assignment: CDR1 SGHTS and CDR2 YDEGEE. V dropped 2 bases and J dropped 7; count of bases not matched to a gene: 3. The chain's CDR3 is CASSFGQENSPLHF. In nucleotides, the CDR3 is TGTGCCAGCAGCTTCGGACAGGAAAATTCACCCCTCCACTTT.

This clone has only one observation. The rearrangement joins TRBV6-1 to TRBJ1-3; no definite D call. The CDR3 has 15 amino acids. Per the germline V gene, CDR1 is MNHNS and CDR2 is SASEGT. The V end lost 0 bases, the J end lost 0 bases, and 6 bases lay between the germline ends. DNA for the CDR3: TGTGCCAGCAGTGAAGCGCCCGGCTCTGGAAACACCATATATTTT. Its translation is CASSEAPGSGNTIYF.

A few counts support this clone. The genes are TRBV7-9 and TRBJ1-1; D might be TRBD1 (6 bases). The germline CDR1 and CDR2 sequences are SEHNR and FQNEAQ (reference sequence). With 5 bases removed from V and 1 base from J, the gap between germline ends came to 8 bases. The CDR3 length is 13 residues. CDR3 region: CASSKTGNTEAFF. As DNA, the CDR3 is TGTGCCAGCAGCAAGACAGGGAACACTGAAGCTTTCTTT.

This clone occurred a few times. The chain's CDR3 is CASSEMRVGGKTQYF. CDR3 coding DNA: TGTGCCAGCAGTGAAATGCGGGTGGGGGGGAAGACCCAGTACTTC. The chain has TRBV2 and TRBJ2-5; TRBD2 aligns across 7 bases. CDR1 is SNHLY, CDR2 FYNNEI, per germline. CDR3 length: 15 residues. Trimming removed 2 bases from V and 6 bases from J; junction bases left unmatched: 9.

The CDR3 nucleotides are TGTGCCTGGAGTGTACAGTCTTCCAATGAGCAGTTCTTC. Translating gives CAWSVQSSNEQFF. J is TRBJ2-1 and V is TRBV30; D call uncertain. This CDR3 contains 13 residues. Between the trimmed V and J ends, which lost 0 bases and 6 bases, there was a span of 9 bases. Germline-derived CDR1 and CDR2 are GTSNPN and SVGIG (reference sequence). The variable domain in full, with the rest retrieved from reference TRBV30 and TRBJ2-1, is SQTIHQWPATLVQPVGSPLSLECTVEGTSNPNLYWYRQAAGRGLQLLFYSVGIGQISSEVPQNLSASRPQDRQFILSSKKLLLSDSGFYLCAWSVQSSNEQFFGPGTRLTVL.

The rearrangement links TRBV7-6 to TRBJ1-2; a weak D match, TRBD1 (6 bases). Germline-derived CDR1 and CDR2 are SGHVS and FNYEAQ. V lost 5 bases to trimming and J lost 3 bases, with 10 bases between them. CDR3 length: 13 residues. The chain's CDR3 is CASSPGGDYGYTF. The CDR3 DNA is TGTGCCAGCAGCCCGGGGGGCGACTATGGCTACACCTTC.

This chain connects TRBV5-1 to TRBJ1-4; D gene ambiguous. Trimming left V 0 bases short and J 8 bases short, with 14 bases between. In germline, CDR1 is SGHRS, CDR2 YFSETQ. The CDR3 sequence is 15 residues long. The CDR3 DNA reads TGCGCCAGCAGCTTGGGGTCGGGGTTGGGGGAAAAACTGTTTTTT. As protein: CASSLGSGLGEKLFF.

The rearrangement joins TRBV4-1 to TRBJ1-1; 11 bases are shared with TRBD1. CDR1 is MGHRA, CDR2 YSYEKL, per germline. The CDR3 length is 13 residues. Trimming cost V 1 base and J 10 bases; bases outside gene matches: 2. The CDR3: CASSQVGTGGAFF. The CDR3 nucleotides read TGCGCCAGCAGCCAAGTAGGGACAGGGGGAGCTTTCTTT.

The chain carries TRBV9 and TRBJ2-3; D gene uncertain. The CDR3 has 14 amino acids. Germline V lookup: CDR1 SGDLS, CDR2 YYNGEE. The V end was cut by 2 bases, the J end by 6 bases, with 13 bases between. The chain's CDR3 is CASSVQDFRDTQYF. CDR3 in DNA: TGTGCCAGCAGCGTTCAAGACTTTCGGGATACGCAGTATTTT.

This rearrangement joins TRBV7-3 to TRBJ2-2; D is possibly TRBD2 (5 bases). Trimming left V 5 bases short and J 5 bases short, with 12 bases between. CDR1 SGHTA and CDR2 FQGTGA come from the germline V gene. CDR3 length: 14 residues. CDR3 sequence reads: CASSGGAVTGELFF. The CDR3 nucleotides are TGTGCCAGCAGCGGCGGAGCGGTTACCGGGGAGCTGTTTTTT.

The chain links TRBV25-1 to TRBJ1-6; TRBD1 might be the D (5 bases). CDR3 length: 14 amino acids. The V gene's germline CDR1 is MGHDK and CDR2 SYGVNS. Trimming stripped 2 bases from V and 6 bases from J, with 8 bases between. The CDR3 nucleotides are TGTGCCAGCAGTGAAACAGGATTTAATTCACCCCTCCACTTT. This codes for CASSETGFNSPLHF.

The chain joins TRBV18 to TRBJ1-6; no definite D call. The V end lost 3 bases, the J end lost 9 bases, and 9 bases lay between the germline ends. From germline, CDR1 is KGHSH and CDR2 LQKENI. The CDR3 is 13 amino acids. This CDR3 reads CASSPEIGSPLHF. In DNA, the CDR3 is TGTGCCAGCTCACCCGAAATCGGTTCACCCCTCCACTTT. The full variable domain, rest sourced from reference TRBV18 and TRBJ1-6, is NAGVMQNPRHLVRRRGQEARLRCSPMKGHSHVYWYRQLPEEGLKFMVYLQKENIIDESGMPKERFSAEFPKEGPSILRIQQVVRGDSAAYFCASSPEIGSPLHFGNGTRLTVT.

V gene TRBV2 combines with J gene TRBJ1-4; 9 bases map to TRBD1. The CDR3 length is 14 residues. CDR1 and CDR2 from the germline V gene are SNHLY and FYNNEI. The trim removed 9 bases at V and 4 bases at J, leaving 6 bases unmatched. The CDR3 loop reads CARQDRGNNEKLFF. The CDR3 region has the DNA TGTGCCAGACAAGACAGGGGGAATAATGAAAAACTGTTTTTT.

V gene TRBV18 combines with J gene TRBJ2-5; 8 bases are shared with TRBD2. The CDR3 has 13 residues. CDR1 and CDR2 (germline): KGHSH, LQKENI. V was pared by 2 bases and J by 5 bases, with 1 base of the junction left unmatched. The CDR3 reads CASSPAGGETQYF. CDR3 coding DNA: TGTGCCAGCTCACCAGCGGGAGGCGAGACCCAGTACTTC.